The T cell receptor (beta chain) described here comes from a study of long-term antiretroviral therapy in people with HIV. Study observations and caveats: Clones that had undergone expansion before ART dominated the repertoire at all time points. Increased diversity was seen after ART, yet it remained lower than in transplant donor controls. HIV repertoires spanned tighter CDR3 length ranges than controls did.

Every one of the participants with HIV received treatment in the United States. With survey level as its setting, the immunoSEQ assay was v3.0. This table comes from immunoSEQ multiplex PCR, and its TCRdb copy is limited to in-frame clones, with some not included. The profile shows tens of thousands of clones, just over 85% of them singletons. The table lists this clone with a count of one. As yet, its antigen is unknown. Trimming took off 6 bases at V and 4 bases at J, with 21 bases between the two ends. This CDR3 region has 16 residues. Germline CDR1 and CDR2: MNHEY and SMNVEV (reference sequence). Sequenced material: unsorted PBMCs, taken about 4.3 years after starting antiretroviral therapy. The rearrangement links TRBV27 to TRBJ1-2; possible D gene TRBD1, 5 bases. The sequence derives from a man aged 25 to 45 with HIV. This CDR3 reads CASSLSGADAGYGYTF. CDR3 nucleotide sequence: TGTGCCAGCAGCCTATCCGGGGCCGACGCCGGCTATGGCTACACCTTC.